The present entry profiles one T cell receptor (beta chain) with its context. Its specificity is not known. Trimming took off 2 bases at V and 7 bases at J, with 8 bases between the two ends. From germline, CDR1 is LGHNT and CDR2 FRNRAP. The CDR3 is 12 residues long. This record belongs to a study of cytomegalovirus exposure and HLA in healthy donors. Overall study findings and caveats: A later analysis linked 16,951 TCR beta sequences to HLA alleles at 0.05 false discovery rate.

A multiplex PCR was run with 60 Vbeta primers and 13 Jbeta primers. In the authors' methods: Counted up in a later analysis, unique TCR beta chains came to some 80 million, with around 11 million shared. Using immunoSEQ multiplex PCR, the repertoire was profiled, and TCRdb retains in-frame clones only, with some absent. V, J and clone size reflect that table, while D and trimming were determined from the DNA. The profile shows some 180,000 clones, around 73% of them singletons. The TCR comes from a woman aged 25 to 39 in good health and CMV-seronegative. The specimen sequenced was PBMCs. The chain is built from TRBV12-5 and TRBJ1-1; D ambiguous. The CDR3 reads CASGLSGIEAFF. CDR3 DNA sequence: TGTGCTAGTGGTTTGTCGGGGATTGAAGCTTTCTTT.